A selection of T cell receptor beta chains follows, all from one sample in a study of PD-1 blockade in mismatch repair-deficient tumors. This table comes from immunoSEQ multiplex PCR, and its TCRdb copy is limited to in-frame clones, with some not included. The data contain approximately 130,000 clones, about 85% of them singletons. Source: peripheral blood, taken 44 weeks after starting pembrolizumab. These receptors were obtained from an adult with mismatch repair-deficient cancer. Each CDR3 is given with its conserved first and last residue. D genes are given only for firm matches. Expanded clones are given a class, and other clones once, few, many or no size at all.

>TRBV7-9|TRBJ1-1|TRBD1|-
TGTGCCAGCAGCCCAGCTTCGGCACAGGGGGCGAGGATGAACACTGAAGCTTTCTTT
CASSPASAQGARMNTEAFF
>TRBV30|TRBJ2-1|TRBD2|-
TGTGCCTGGAGTGTAACTCAACTAGCGCACTACAATGAGCAGTTCTTC
CAWSVTQLAHYNEQFF
>TRBV7-9|TRBJ2-3|TRBD1|-
TGTGCCAGCAGCCTTGGGACAGTAGTAACAGATACGCAGTATTTT
CASSLGTVVTDTQYF
>TRBV30|TRBJ1-2|-|once
TGTGCCTGGAGTTCCGCAGGGAGCTATGGCTACACCTTC
CAWSSAGSYGYTF
>TRBV16|TRBJ2-7|-|-
TGTGCCAGCAGCCTCCAGGGTTTGTCGCGCGAGCAGTACTTC
CASSLQGLSREQYF
>TRBV11-2|TRBJ2-7|TRBD2|-
TGTGCCAGCAGCTTATTCGCGGGAGCTGGGGAGCAGTACTTC
CASSLFAGAGEQYF
>TRBV4-1|TRBJ2-7|TRBD2|-
TGCGCCAGCAGCCTTCAGACTAGCGGGGCCAGCTCCTACGAGCAGTACTTC
CASSLQTSGASSYEQYF
>TRBV5-4|TRBJ2-5|TRBD1|-
TGTGCCAGCAGCTTGGCCCGGGACAGACAAGAGACCCAGTACTTC
CASSLARDRQETQYF
>TRBV7-9|TRBJ2-1|-|-
TGTGCCAGCAGCTTAGCGGGAGTGACCTACAATGAGCAGTTCTTC
CASSLAGVTYNEQFF
>TRBV6-1|TRBJ2-3|-|-
TGTGCCAGCATTGTAACTAGCACAGATACGCAGTATTTT
CASIVTSTDTQYF
>TRBV11-2|TRBJ2-1|-|-
TGTGCCAGCAGCGATGTGGACTACCTCTCCCTCGATGAGCAGTTCTTC
CASSDVDYLSLDEQFF
>TRBV5-8|TRBJ2-7|-|-
TGTGCCAGCAGCTTTCTGGGTCGGGCTGAGCAGTACTTC
CASSFLGRAEQYF
>TRBV30|TRBJ2-1|-|-
TGTGCCTGGCTGGGCGGTACCAGGGGGAGGTATGAGCAGTTCTTC
CAWLGGTRGRYEQFF
>TRBV6-1|TRBJ2-2|-|-
TGTGCCAGCAGGGCGGGACAGACTCATACCGGGGAGCTGTTTTTT
CASRAGQTHTGELFF
>TRBV7-9|TRBJ2-5|-|-
TGTGCCAGCAGCTTAGGTTCGGGTTTTCAAGAGACCCAGTACTTC
CASSLGSGFQETQYF
>TRBV15|TRBJ2-7|TRBD2|-
TGTGCCACCAGCGGGACTAGCGGCAACTCCTACGAGCAGTACTTC
CATSGTSGNSYEQYF
>TRBV5-1|TRBJ2-7|TRBD1|-
TGCGCCAGCAGCTTGGACGACAGGGGGATTTCTTACGAGCAGTACTTC
CASSLDDRGISYEQYF
>TRBV27|TRBJ2-1|TRBD2|-
TGTGCCAGCAGTCATGGGACTAGCGGGAAGAATGAGCAGTTCTTC
CASSHGTSGKNEQFF
>TRBV28|TRBJ1-4|-|-
TGTGCCAGCAGTTTAGAGTTAGCTAGGGGTGAAAAACTGTTTTTT
CASSLELARGEKLFF
>TRBV23-1|TRBJ2-3|TRBD2|-
TGCGCCAGCAGTCAAAGGCGAGACGATCATAGCGGGATAAGCACAGATACGCAGTATTTT
CASSQRRDDHSGISTDTQYF
>TRBV13|TRBJ2-5|-|-
TGTGCCAGCAGCTTACACGGTACAGGCAGGGAGACCCAGTACTTC
CASSLHGTGRETQYF
>TRBV30|TRBJ2-3|TRBD1|once
TGTGCCTGGACCTCTTACAGGGGCGCAGATACGCAGTATTTT
CAWTSYRGADTQYF
>TRBV19|TRBJ2-5|-|-
TGTGCCAGTAGTATAGGTCCCCGGGGGGAGACCCAGTACTTC
CASSIGPRGETQYF
>TRBV19|TRBJ2-3|TRBD2|-
TGTGCCAGTAGTCTCGAACCCGGACTAGCGGGAACCACAGATACGCAGTATTTT
CASSLEPGLAGTTDTQYF
>TRBV19|TRBJ2-1|TRBD2|-
TGTGCCAGTAGTTCATTAGCGGGAGGATGGGACAATGAGCAGTTCTTC
CASSSLAGGWDNEQFF
>TRBV4-3|TRBJ2-7|TRBD2|few
TGCGCCAGCAGCCAAGAAGCGGGATTAACCTACGAGCAGTACTTC
CASSQEAGLTYEQYF
>TRBV7-9|TRBJ2-1|-|-
TGTGCCAGCAGCCCGGACAGGACTAACTTTGAGCAGTTCTTC
CASSPDRTNFEQFF